Below are 20 T cell receptor beta chains sequenced from a single sample in a study of blood T cell repertoires in COVID-19. Sequencing used immunoSEQ multiplex PCR; TCRdb keeps in-frame clones, though not all of them. The sample includes 140,000 to 150,000 clones, approximately 89% of them seen just once. Sequenced material: peripheral blood. The receptor source for this set is a human donor in a cohort sampled during active COVID-19.

This clone was recorded only once. V and J are TRBV5-8 and TRBJ2-3, with a weak D call TRBD1 (5 bases). The CDR3 covers 13 residues. V lost 4 bases and J lost 3, with 9 bases in between. Germline V gene lookup returns CDR1 SGHTS and CDR2 YDEGEE. CDR3 residues: CASSLRQTDTQYF. DNA of the CDR3: TGTGCCAGCAGCCTCCGACAGACAGATACGCAGTATTTT.

The chain's CDR3 is CASSFGVGETQYF. CDR3 sequence (DNA): TGTGCCAGCAGTTTCGGGGTTGGGGAGACCCAGTACTTC. J is TRBJ2-5 and V is TRBV12-3 or TRBV12-4; tentative D call: TRBD2 (5 bases). This CDR3 has 13 residues. V was clipped by 3 bases and J by 5 bases, with 10 bases between them.

The count of this clone is one. V usage is TRBV7-2 and J usage is TRBJ2-1, with 11 bases aligning to TRBD2. Germline CDR1 and CDR2: SGHTA and FQGNSA. This CDR3 is 16 amino acids long. After removal of 1 base from V and 10 bases from J, the junction contained 9 bases not matched to a gene. The CDR3 protein is CASSLDFSGGAVEQFF. CDR3 DNA sequence: TGTGCCAGCAGCTTAGACTTTAGCGGGGGGGCCGTGGAGCAGTTCTTC.

This chain uses TRBV7-2 with TRBJ1-5, with 10 bases fitting TRBD1. V shed 4 bases, J shed 7 bases, and the junction held 13 bases outside the gene matches. CDR3 length: 17 amino acids. CDR1 SGHTA and CDR2 FQGNSA come from the germline V gene. Here the CDR3 reads CASSYPPPGQGFQPQHF. CDR3 coding DNA: TGTGCCAGCAGCTATCCCCCGCCGGGACAGGGGTTCCAGCCCCAGCATTTT. Variable domain in full (rest from reference TRBV7-2 and TRBJ1-5): GAGVSQSPSNKVTEKGKDVELRCDPISGHTALYWYRQSLGQGLEFLIYFQGNSAPDKSGLPSDRFSAERTGGSVSTLTIQRTQQEDSAVYLCASSYPPPGQGFQPQHFGDGTRLSIL.

The rearrangement joins TRBV4-1 to TRBJ2-4; the D gene is possibly TRBD2 (6 bases). This CDR3 is 15 amino acids long. V lost 5 bases and J 0 bases, leaving 11 bases between the germline ends. The germline V gene has CDR1 MGHRA and CDR2 YSYEKL. The CDR3 sequence: CASSSLGLAKNIQYF. As DNA, the CDR3 is TGCGCCAGCAGCTCCCTGGGACTAGCCAAAAACATTCAGTACTTC.

The rearrangement uses TRBV7-3 and TRBJ1-2, with 7 nucleotides matching TRBD1. Germline V CDR1 and CDR2: SGHTA, FQGTGA. This CDR3 contains 15 residues. After removal of 4 bases from V and 1 base from J, the junction contained 6 bases not matched to a gene. CDR3 bases: TGTGCCAGCAGCTCACCGGGACAGCTTAACTATGGCTACACCTTC. It is translated as CASSSPGQLNYGYTF.

This clone has a handful of counts. V and J are TRBV7-9 and TRBJ2-5; no clear D. CDR3 length equals 15 residues. Trimming shortened V by 4 bases and J by 5 bases, and 17 bases separated the two germline ends. Germline V gives CDR1 SEHNR, CDR2 FQNEAQ (reference sequence). DNA of the CDR3: TGTGCCAGCAGCTCACACCTCGCGGCCCAGGAGACCCAGTACTTC. Protein product: CASSSHLAAQETQYF. The full variable domain, in which reference TRBV7-9 and TRBJ2-5 provide the parts outside the CDR3, is DTGVSQNPRHKITKRGQNVTFRCDPISEHNRLYWYRQTLGQGPEFLTYFQNEAQLEKSRLLSDRFSAERPKGSFSTLEIQRTEQGDSAMYLCASSSHLAAQETQYFGPGTRLLVL.

The rearrangement joins TRBV19 to TRBJ1-3; 9 nucleotides line up with TRBD1. Per germline, CDR1 LNHDA and CDR2 SQIVND (reference sequence). After removal of 6 bases from V and 4 bases from J, the junction contained 7 bases not matched to a gene. The CDR3 is made up of 15 amino acids. CDR3 sequence reads: CASSLNRGPGNTIYF. CDR3 coding DNA: TGTGCCAGTAGCCTGAACAGGGGGCCGGGAAACACCATATATTTT.

This chain's CDR3 is CASSLNGGPRNIQYF. CDR3 bases: TGTGCCAGCAGCTTAAACGGGGGGCCGCGAAACATTCAGTACTTC. The gene calls are TRBV7-3 and TRBJ2-4, with D possibly TRBD2 on 7 matching bases. There are 15 residues in the CDR3. CDR1 SGHTA and CDR2 FQGTGA come from the germline V gene. V lost 1 base and J lost 6, with 13 bases in between. Complete variable domain (other parts from reference TRBV7-3 and TRBJ2-4): GAGVSQTPSNKVTEKGKYVELRCDPISGHTALYWYRQSLGQGPEFLIYFQGTGAADDSGLPNDRFFAVRPEGSVSTLKIQRTERGDSAVYLCASSLNGGPRNIQYFGAGTRLSVL.

Of note for this clone: Other nucleotide sequences from this sample produce the same CDR3. V is TRBV9 and J is TRBJ2-2; 8 bases line up with TRBD2. The V segment lost 4 bases and the J segment 4 bases; nucleotides outside the gene matches: 6. CDR1 and CDR2 (germline): SGDLS, YYNGEE. CDR3 length: 15 amino acids. The CDR3 reads CASSPGGAGTGELFF. CDR3 sequence (DNA): TGTGCCAGCAGCCCGGGGGGGGCGGGCACCGGGGAGCTGTTTTTT.

The chain has TRBV15 and TRBJ2-5; 8 bases align to TRBD1. With V trimmed by 3 bases and J by 5 bases, 8 bases remained unmatched. Germline V CDR1 and CDR2: LNHNV, YYDKDF (reference sequence). The CDR3 extends over 15 amino acids. The CDR3 protein is CATSRDRVVGETQYF. CDR3 nucleotides: TGTGCCACCAGCAGGGACAGGGTGGTAGGGGAGACCCAGTACTTC.

The chain joins TRBV7-9 to TRBJ1-4; tentative D call: TRBD1 (5 bases). The CDR3 contains 14 residues. With 4 bases removed from V and 1 base from J, the gap between germline ends came to 7 bases. CDR1 is SEHNR, CDR2 FQNEAQ, per germline (reference sequence). As DNA, the CDR3 is TGTGCCAGCAGCTCGGGGGTAACTAATGAAAAACTGTTTTTT. Its translation: CASSSGVTNEKLFF.

The V and J genes are TRBV7-3 and TRBJ2-3, with unresolved D. The length of the CDR3 is 15 residues. CDR1 is SGHTA and CDR2 is FQGTGA in the germline V gene. V lost 2 bases and J lost 3, with 12 bases in between. The CDR3, as DNA: TGTGCCAGCAGCTTAGGCGTCCCCGGGACAGATACGCAGTATTTT. It is translated as CASSLGVPGTDTQYF.

The chain couples TRBV9 to TRBJ2-2; D is possibly TRBD2 (5 bases). The CDR3 has 15 amino acids. The V gene's germline CDR1 is SGDLS and CDR2 YYNGEE. Between the trimmed V and J ends, which lost 6 bases and 4 bases, there was a span of 16 bases. The CDR3 nucleotides read TGTGCCAGCAATCGCGAGGGTAGTTCCACCGGGGAGCTGTTTTTT. This gives the protein CASNREGSSTGELFF.

The chain combines TRBV6-5 with TRBJ2-1; 10 nucleotides align to TRBD1. After removal of 5 bases from V and 7 bases from J, the junction contained 5 bases not matched to a gene. The germline V gene encodes CDR1 MNHEY and CDR2 SVGAGI. The CDR3 consists of 14 residues. CDR3 nucleotides: TGTGCCAGCAGTAGACAGGGGGCGAAGAATGAGCAGTTCTTC. It codes for CASSRQGAKNEQFF.

The chain links TRBV7-2 to TRBJ1-4; D is uncertain. Trimming took off 1 base at V and 5 bases at J, with 14 bases between the two ends. The CDR3 runs 16 residues. Per the germline V gene, CDR1 is SGHTA and CDR2 is FQGNSA. CDR3 protein: CASSLVPGDTNEKLFF. The CDR3 coding sequence is TGTGCCAGCAGCTTAGTTCCAGGCGACACCAATGAAAAACTGTTTTTT.

The chain employs TRBV5-1 and TRBJ2-1; a weak D match, TRBD2 (5 bases). The CDR3 runs 16 residues. Germline V CDR1 and CDR2: SGHRS, YFSETQ. Trimming cost V 0 bases and J 10 bases, with 20 bases left between them. The CDR3 protein is CASSLGFELTRYEQFF. DNA for the CDR3: TGCGCCAGCAGCTTGGGTTTTGAACTCACTAGATACGAGCAGTTCTTC. The full variable domain, rest sourced from reference TRBV5-1 and TRBJ2-1, is KAGVTQTPRYLIKTRGQQVTLSCSPISGHRSVSWYQQTPGQGLQFLFEYFSETQRNKGNFPGRFSGRQFSNSRSEMNVSTLELGDSALYLCASSLGFELTRYEQFFGPGTRLTVL.

This CDR3 reads CASSLEGQAFF. CDR3 nucleotides: TGCGCCAGCAGCTTGGAGGGGCAAGCTTTCTTT. The rearrangement joins TRBV5-1 to TRBJ1-1; D is perhaps TRBD1 (5 bases). Germline V gene data show CDR1 as SGHRS and CDR2 as YFSETQ. The CDR3 is 11 amino acids. V was pared by 0 bases and J by 9 bases, with 6 bases between.

The genes are TRBV7-3 and TRBJ1-1, with D hard to call. The length of the CDR3 is 14 residues. Germline loops: CDR1 SGHTA, CDR2 FQGTGA. V was trimmed by 1 base and J by 2 bases, leaving 8 bases between them. In DNA form, the CDR3 reads TGTGCCAGCAGCTTAAGGGCAGCTAACACTGAAGCTTTCTTT. Protein sequence: CASSLRAANTEAFF.

V gene TRBV5-4 combines with J gene TRBJ2-7; the D is unclear. Germline values: CDR1 SGHNT, CDR2 YYREEE (reference sequence). The CDR3 runs 14 residues. Trimming removed 2 bases from V and 4 bases from J, with 13 bases in between. The CDR3, as DNA: TGTGCCAGCAGCTTCCACGGTAGCCGTTACGAGCAGTACTTC. Translating gives CASSFHGSRYEQYF.